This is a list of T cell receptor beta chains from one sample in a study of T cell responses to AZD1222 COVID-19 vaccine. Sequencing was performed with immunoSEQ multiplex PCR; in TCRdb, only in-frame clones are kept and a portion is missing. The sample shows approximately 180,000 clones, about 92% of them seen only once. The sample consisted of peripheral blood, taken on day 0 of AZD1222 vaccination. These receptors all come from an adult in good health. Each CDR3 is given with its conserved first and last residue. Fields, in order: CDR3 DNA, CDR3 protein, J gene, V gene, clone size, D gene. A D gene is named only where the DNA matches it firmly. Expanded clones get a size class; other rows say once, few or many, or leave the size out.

CDR3nt: TGTGCCAGCAGCTCGGGACTCCTTGTGGGAGAGCAGTACTTC
CDR3aa: CASSSGLLVGEQYF
j_gene: TRBJ2-7
v_gene: TRBV5-8
abundance: NA
d_gene: NA

CDR3nt: TGTGCCTGTCTACCCGGGCGTAATCAGCCCCAGCATTTT
CDR3aa: CACLPGRNQPQHF
j_gene: TRBJ1-5
v_gene: TRBV30
abundance: NA
d_gene: NA

CDR3nt: TGTGCCAGCAGCCATCTAGCGGGCGACTACAATGAGCAGTTCTTC
CDR3aa: CASSHLAGDYNEQFF
j_gene: TRBJ2-1
v_gene: TRBV3-1/TRBV3-2
abundance: NA
d_gene: TRBD2

CDR3nt: TGTGCCAGCAGCAAATGGCCCCGCCCCGGAGTGAACACTGAAGCTTTCTTT
CDR3aa: CASSKWPRPGVNTEAFF
j_gene: TRBJ1-1
v_gene: TRBV21-1
abundance: NA
d_gene: NA

CDR3nt: TGTGCCACCAGCAGAGGCTCAGGCTGGGAGACCCAGTACTTC
CDR3aa: CATSRGSGWETQYF
j_gene: TRBJ2-5
v_gene: TRBV15
abundance: NA
d_gene: NA

CDR3nt: TGCGCCAGCAGCCCCCGGGACCCCCAGAGGGCCGAGCAGTACTTC
CDR3aa: CASSPRDPQRAEQYF
j_gene: TRBJ2-7
v_gene: TRBV4-1
abundance: NA
d_gene: NA

CDR3nt: TGCAGTGCTAGTCCACAGGGCCCGCCGTCCCTAGGCTACACCTTC
CDR3aa: CSASPQGPPSLGYTF
j_gene: TRBJ1-2
v_gene: TRBV20-1
abundance: NA
d_gene: NA

CDR3nt: TGTGCCAGCAGTGAAACGACAGACTATGGCTACACCTTC
CDR3aa: CASSETTDYGYTF
j_gene: TRBJ1-2
v_gene: TRBV2
abundance: NA
d_gene: NA

CDR3nt: TGTGCCACCAGCAGAGGGGGCGGGGTCGGGTACACCGGGGAGCTGTTTTTT
CDR3aa: CATSRGGGVGYTGELFF
j_gene: TRBJ2-2
v_gene: TRBV15
abundance: NA
d_gene: NA

CDR3nt: TGCAGCGCGGGGACAGGGGCGAACACTGAAGCTTTCTTT
CDR3aa: CSAGTGANTEAFF
j_gene: TRBJ1-1
v_gene: TRBV29-1
abundance: NA
d_gene: TRBD1

CDR3nt: TGCACCGGAGGAGAGACAACGAACACCGGGGAGCTGTTTTTT
CDR3aa: CTGGETTNTGELFF
j_gene: TRBJ2-2
v_gene: TRBV29-1
abundance: NA
d_gene: NA

CDR3nt: TGTGCCAGCTCATCCACAGACCTAGCGGATTCCTACGAGCAGTACTTC
CDR3aa: CASSSTDLADSYEQYF
j_gene: TRBJ2-7
v_gene: TRBV18
abundance: NA
d_gene: TRBD2

CDR3nt: TGTGCCTGGAGTCTTGAGGGCCGGACGCATTCACCCCTCCACTTT
CDR3aa: CAWSLEGRTHSPLHF
j_gene: TRBJ1-6
v_gene: TRBV30
abundance: NA
d_gene: NA

CDR3nt: TGCGCCAGCAGCCAAGCCCCGGGACAACTCTACGAGCAGTACTTC
CDR3aa: CASSQAPGQLYEQYF
j_gene: TRBJ2-7
v_gene: TRBV4-1
abundance: once
d_gene: NA

CDR3nt: TGTGCCAGCAGCGGCGCCGTGACAGGGACCAGCAATCAGCCCCAGCATTTT
CDR3aa: CASSGAVTGTSNQPQHF
j_gene: TRBJ1-5
v_gene: TRBV6-4
abundance: NA
d_gene: TRBD1

CDR3nt: TGTGCCAGTAGTAGACAGGGGCAATACAATGAGCAGTTCTTC
CDR3aa: CASSRQGQYNEQFF
j_gene: TRBJ2-1
v_gene: TRBV19
abundance: NA
d_gene: TRBD1

CDR3nt: TGTGCCAGCAGCCAAGATCTCATGGACACCACTAACTATGGCTACACCTTC
CDR3aa: CASSQDLMDTTNYGYTF
j_gene: TRBJ1-2
v_gene: TRBV14
abundance: once
d_gene: NA

CDR3nt: TGCGCCAGCGCCATAGGACAGCGAAACATTCAGTACTTC
CDR3aa: CASAIGQRNIQYF
j_gene: TRBJ2-4
v_gene: TRBV23-1
abundance: NA
d_gene: NA

CDR3nt: TGCGCCAGCAGCCTCCCGTGGGCCGGGACTACACTGACCGGGGAGCTGTTTTTT
CDR3aa: CASSLPWAGTTLTGELFF
j_gene: TRBJ2-2
v_gene: TRBV4-1
abundance: NA
d_gene: TRBD2

CDR3nt: TGTGCCAGCAGTGAGAGCCTTTACGAGCAGTACTTC
CDR3aa: CASSESLYEQYF
j_gene: TRBJ2-7
v_gene: TRBV6-1
abundance: NA
d_gene: NA

CDR3nt: TGTGCCAGCAGTTTCAGATCCTCGACTAGCGGGAGCGGTGACACCGGGGAGCTGTTTTTT
CDR3aa: CASSFRSSTSGSGDTGELFF
j_gene: TRBJ2-2
v_gene: TRBV27
abundance: NA
d_gene: TRBD2

CDR3nt: TGTGCCAGCAGCCAAGACAAGGGGCCGAACTATGGCTACACCTTC
CDR3aa: CASSQDKGPNYGYTF
j_gene: TRBJ1-2
v_gene: TRBV4-2
abundance: NA
d_gene: NA

CDR3nt: TGTGCCACCAGCAGAGATAGTGGGGTTGGAAACACCATATATTTT
CDR3aa: CATSRDSGVGNTIYF
j_gene: TRBJ1-3
v_gene: TRBV15
abundance: once
d_gene: NA

CDR3nt: TGTGCCAGCTCACCACGCCCGGGACAGGAAGCCTACGAGCAGTACTTC
CDR3aa: CASSPRPGQEAYEQYF
j_gene: TRBJ2-7
v_gene: TRBV18
abundance: NA
d_gene: TRBD1

CDR3nt: TGCGCCAGCAGCTTGGTTCCGACCCAGGTTCCCTACGAGCAGTACTTC
CDR3aa: CASSLVPTQVPYEQYF
j_gene: TRBJ2-7
v_gene: TRBV5-1
abundance: NA
d_gene: NA

CDR3nt: TGTGCCATCAGAGGGGACACTTCCTCTGGGGCCAACGTCCTGACTTTC
CDR3aa: CAIRGDTSSGANVLTF
j_gene: TRBJ2-6
v_gene: TRBV10-3
abundance: NA
d_gene: NA